These 32 T cell receptor beta chains were all obtained from the same sample, sequenced in a study of T cells in Graves' hyperthyroidism and ophthalmopathy. Regions amplified from RNA transcripts were the TCR beta CDR3 regions. The HTBI primer set drove a first-round RT-PCR of the TCR CDR3. TCRdb processed the multiplex PCR reads anew with MiXCR; each CDR3 protein has one entry. The table lists 560,000 or so distinct CDR3 sequences, 15% to 20% of them singletons. The sample consisted of blood. The source of these receptors is a man aged 35 to 55 with Graves' ophthalmopathy.

This clonotype was observed at least ten times. The chain employs TRBV30 and TRBJ1-2; the D gene is possibly TRBD1 (6 bases). This CDR3 has 13 amino acids. The V end was cut by 1 base, the J end by 6 bases, with 12 bases between. The germline V gene has CDR1 GTSNPN and CDR2 SVGIG (reference sequence). The CDR3 DNA follows: TGTGCCTGGAGTGGAGCAGGGGTGGATGGCTACACCTTC. This encodes CAWSGAGVDGYTF.

The V and J genes are TRBV19 and TRBJ2-1, with D uncertain. Deletions cut 6 bases from V and 2 bases from J, with 11 bases between. CDR3 length equals 14 residues. Germline V CDR1 and CDR2: LNHDA, SQIVND (reference sequence). In DNA, the CDR3 is TGTGCCAGTAGCCCCCTAATGACCTACAATGAGCAGTTCTTC. Amino acids: CASSPLMTYNEQFF.

The chain couples TRBV19 to TRBJ1-3; D might be TRBD1 (5 bases). Per the germline V gene, CDR1 is LNHDA and CDR2 is SQIVND (reference sequence). The germline V and J ends were trimmed by 5 bases and 2 bases, with 16 bases remaining between them. The CDR3 has 16 amino acids. For the CDR3, the DNA is TGTGCCAGTAGTCGCAACGGGGGTTCGACTGGAAACACCATATATTTT. Translated: CASSRNGGSTGNTIYF.

This clonotype has ten or more counts. CDR3 loop: CAWRISPEAFF. In nucleotides, the CDR3 is TGTGCCTGGAGAATCTCGCCTGAAGCTTTCTTT. The chain couples TRBV30 to TRBJ1-1, with D unresolved. V shed 3 bases and J shed 6 bases, with 8 bases lying between them. Looked up from germline, CDR1 is GTSNPN and CDR2 is SVGIG (reference sequence). The CDR3 has 11 residues.

The gene calls are TRBV20-1 and TRBJ2-2, with D possibly TRBD1 on 6 matching bases. CDR3 length: 14 residues. Germline V CDR1 and CDR2: DFQATT, SNEGSKA (reference sequence). The V gene lost 4 bases and the J gene lost 1 base, with 10 bases spanning the gap. CDR3 nucleotide sequence: TGCAGTGCTACTCCGACAGGGAACACCGGGGAGCTGTTTTTT. Translation: CSATPTGNTGELFF.

This clonotype has a count of ten or more. The chain combines TRBV11-2 with TRBJ2-7; 11 nucleotides agree with TRBD2. CDR1 and CDR2 (germline): SGHAT, FQNNGV. The CDR3 extends over 16 amino acids. V was clipped by 5 bases and J by 3 bases; unmatched bases: 9. The CDR3 coding sequence is TGTGCCAGCAGCCCCGGGCTAGCGGGAGGAGGCTACGAGCAGTACTTC. This translates into CASSPGLAGGGYEQYF.

This clonotype occurred many times. J is TRBJ2-7 and V is TRBV25-1; no reliable D call. Germline lookup yields CDR1 MGHDK and CDR2 SYGVNS. With 8 bases removed from V and 5 bases from J, the gap between germline ends came to 16 bases. The CDR3 has 13 residues. The CDR3 sequence is CASEESVVHEQYF. The CDR3 DNA is TGTGCCAGCGAAGAGTCAGTCGTTCACGAGCAGTACTTC.

This clonotype came up many times. V and J are TRBV30 and TRBJ2-1; 11 positions agree with TRBD2. With 7 bases clipped from V and 6 bases from J, the junction kept 5 bases outside the gene matches. Germline V lookup: CDR1 GTSNPN, CDR2 SVGIG (reference sequence). This CDR3 is built from 13 residues. CDR3 sequence reads: CAFLSGRANEQFF. The CDR3 DNA reads TGTGCCTTTCTTAGCGGGAGGGCCAATGAGCAGTTCTTC.

The CDR3 loop is CASSETGPGELFF. In nucleotides, the CDR3 is TGTGCCAGCTCAGAGACGGGACCCGGGGAGCTGTTTTTT. This rearrangement joins TRBV18 to TRBJ2-2, with D possibly called TRBD1 or TRBD2 (5 bases each). The ends were cut back, 5 bases at V and 6 bases at J, with 10 bases in the middle. CDR3 length: 13 amino acids. CDR1 and CDR2 from the germline V gene are KGHSH and LQKENI.

There are many counts of this clonotype. The chain uses TRBV20-1 and TRBJ2-7; TRBD2 agrees at 9 bases. Trimming took 3 bases from V and 3 from J; bases not matched to a gene: 9. Germline assignment: CDR1 DFQATT and CDR2 SNEGSKA (reference sequence). The CDR3 runs 15 residues. The CDR3 loop is CSASGQTSGIYEQYF. CDR3 DNA sequence: TGCAGTGCTAGTGGGCAGACTAGCGGCATCTACGAGCAGTACTTC.

This clonotype showed up just a few times. The rearrangement uses TRBV9 and TRBJ1-2; D remains unclear. The germline CDR1 and CDR2 sequences are SGDLS and YYNGEE. Trimming stripped 0 bases from V and 7 bases from J, with 10 bases between. The CDR3 covers 13 residues. CDR3 region: CASSVEAGRGYTF. Written as DNA, the CDR3 is TGTGCCAGCAGCGTAGAGGCAGGTCGTGGCTACACCTTC.

The chain couples TRBV5-1 to TRBJ2-1; 9 bases fit TRBD2. Germline trimming cut 7 bases from V and 7 bases from J; bases unmatched to any gene: 9. The CDR3 extends over 14 amino acids. Germline assignment: CDR1 SGHRS and CDR2 YFSETQ. The CDR3 region has the DNA TGCGCCAGCTCCCCCAAGCGGGAGGATAATGAGCAGTTCTTC. Translating gives CASSPKREDNEQFF.

The chain is built from TRBV4-1 and TRBJ2-7; 10 nucleotides line up with TRBD2. This CDR3 region has 15 residues. Germline trimming cut 3 bases from V and 3 bases from J; bases unmatched to any gene: 5. CDR1 and CDR2 from the germline V gene are MGHRA and YSYEKL. CDR3 nucleotides: TGCGCCAGCAGCCAGGGACTAGCGTCTATCTACGAGCAGTACTTC. It yields the protein CASSQGLASIYEQYF.

V is TRBV5-1 and J is TRBJ2-1; no definite D call. The CDR3 extends over 14 amino acids. Germline lookup yields CDR1 SGHRS and CDR2 YFSETQ. The V end lost 4 bases, the J end lost 0 bases, and 8 bases lay between the germline ends. The CDR3 loop reads CASSATVSYNEQFF. In DNA, the CDR3 is TGCGCCAGCAGCGCGACCGTCTCCTACAATGAGCAGTTCTTC.

This clonotype has ten or more counts. The rearrangement uses TRBV18 and TRBJ1-5; the D gene is possibly TRBD1 (5 bases). Germline loops: CDR1 KGHSH, CDR2 LQKENI. Between the trimmed V and J ends, which lost 2 bases and 3 bases, there was a span of 11 bases. This CDR3 spans 15 amino acids. For the CDR3, the DNA is TGTGCCAGCTCACCAAGTTGGGACGCCAATCAGCCCCAGCATTTT. Protein sequence: CASSPSWDANQPQHF.

This clonotype has a handful of counts. This sequence joins TRBV11-1 and TRBJ1-1, with 12 bases matching TRBD1. The trim removed 1 base at V and 5 bases at J, leaving 14 bases unmatched. Per germline, CDR1 SGHAT and CDR2 FQDESV (reference sequence). This CDR3 has 19 amino acids. The CDR3 protein is CASSLEGTGGVGRRTEAFF. Written as DNA, the CDR3 is TGTGCCAGCAGCTTAGAAGGGACAGGGGGCGTGGGACGGAGGACTGAAGCTTTCTTT. The full variable domain, with the rest looked up from reference TRBV11-1 and TRBJ1-1, is EAEVAQSPRYKITEKSQAVAFWCDPISGHATLYWYRQILGQGPELLVQFQDESVVDDSQLPKDRFSAERLKGVDSTLKIQPAELGDSAMYLCASSLEGTGGVGRRTEAFFGQGTRLTVV.

The gene calls are TRBV19 and TRBJ1-2; 8 nucleotides align to TRBD1. The CDR3 contains 15 residues. Germline values: CDR1 LNHDA, CDR2 SQIVND (reference sequence). V was clipped by 3 bases and J by 6 bases; unmatched bases: 9. Here the CDR3 DNA reads TGTGCCAGTAGTATTAACGGACAGGGAGCGGATGGCTACACCTTC. Its protein is CASSINGQGADGYTF.

Details on this clonotype: A much bigger clone sits one base away, suggesting this may be a read error. The V and J genes are TRBV7-2 and TRBJ2-4; 8 bases agree with TRBD1. Germline trimming cut 1 base from V and 7 bases from J; bases unmatched to any gene: 3. Germline values: CDR1 SGHTA, CDR2 FQGNSA. The CDR3 has 14 residues. CDR3 DNA sequence: TGTGCCAGCAGCTTAGGACAGGGGAAGAACATTCAGTACTTC. Translating gives CASSLGQGKNIQYF.

There are many counts of this clonotype. The rearrangement uses TRBV18 and TRBJ1-1, with TRBD1 identical over 9 bases. The CDR3 sequence is 14 residues long. Unmatched junction bases numbered 6, after V lost 4 bases and J lost 6 bases. Germline assignment: CDR1 KGHSH and CDR2 LQKENI. This CDR3 reads CASSRSGQGPEAFF. The CDR3 region has the DNA TGTGCCAGCTCACGCTCGGGACAGGGCCCTGAAGCTTTCTTT. Together with reference TRBV18 and TRBJ1-1, the CDR3 gives the full variable domain: NAGVMQNPRHLVRRRGQEARLRCSPMKGHSHVYWYRQLPEEGLKFMVYLQKENIIDESGMPKERFSAEFPKEGPSILRIQQVVRGDSAAYFCASSRSGQGPEAFFGQGTRLTVV.

The chain links TRBV2 to TRBJ1-6; D not resolved. Germline CDR1 reads SNHLY; CDR2 reads FYNNEI. This CDR3 is 14 amino acids long. V was shortened by 6 bases and J by 3 bases, with 9 bases between the two germline ends. Here the CDR3 DNA reads TGTGCCAGCAGAGGTGAGGGCTATAATTCACCCCTCCACTTT. Amino acids: CASRGEGYNSPLHF.

The CDR3 loop is CAWSPLGQGASYEQYF. CDR3 sequence (DNA): TGTGCCTGGAGTCCCTTGGGACAGGGGGCGTCCTACGAGCAGTACTTC. The chain uses TRBV30 and TRBJ2-7; 12 nucleotides agree with TRBD1. The CDR3 consists of 16 residues. Germline V gene lookup returns CDR1 GTSNPN and CDR2 SVGIG (reference sequence). Trimming at V came to 2 bases and at J to 1 base, leaving 6 bases not matched to a gene.

V and J are TRBV28 and TRBJ2-1, with D unclear. Trimming removed 7 bases at V and 9 bases at J, with 10 bases between. CDR3 length: 11 amino acids. Germline V gene sequence: CDR1 MDHEN, CDR2 SYDVKM. The DNA of the CDR3 is TGTGCCAGCAATGGGCCCGTTGAGCAGTTCTTC. Encoded protein: CASNGPVEQFF.

This clonotype was seen at least ten times. The chain joins TRBV3-1 to TRBJ2-3; 11 nucleotides agree with TRBD1. Germline values: CDR1 LGHDT, CDR2 YNNKEL (reference sequence). Trimming removed 2 bases from V and 5 bases from J; junction bases left unmatched: 6. CDR3 length: 16 amino acids. The CDR3 DNA is TGTGCCAGCAGCCAACGGACAGGGGGCGCGGGAGATACGCAGTATTTT. It encodes CASSQRTGGAGDTQYF.

The CDR3 DNA reads as TGTGCCTCTAACCTTCCTCGGGACTCCCAGCACTCTGGGGCCAACGTCCTGACTTTC. This translates into CASNLPRDSQHSGANVLTF. The chain recombines TRBV30 with TRBJ2-6; the D gene is possibly TRBD2 (6 bases). The germline V gene has CDR1 GTSNPN and CDR2 SVGIG (reference sequence). The ends were cut back, 7 bases at V and 0 bases at J, with 25 bases in the middle. The CDR3 length is 19 residues. Full variable domain (outside the CDR3, taken from reference TRBV30 and TRBJ2-6): SQTIHQWPATLVQPVGSPLSLECTVEGTSNPNLYWYRQAAGRGLQLLFYSVGIGQISSEVPQNLSASRPQDRQFILSSKKLLLSDSGFYLCASNLPRDSQHSGANVLTFGAGSRLTVL.

This clonotype has a handful of counts. The rearrangement links TRBV28 to TRBJ2-1; D unclear. CDR3 length equals 11 residues. From germline, CDR1 is MDHEN and CDR2 SYDVKM. V was clipped by 5 bases and J by 8 bases, with 7 bases between them. The CDR3 nucleotides read TGTGCCAGCAGTGGACCGGATGAGCAGTTCTTC. Its translation: CASSGPDEQFF.

Here the CDR3 DNA reads TGTGCCAGTAGTATGAATCTCGTGGTCGGCCCAAAGGGTGATGGCTACACCTTC. It codes for CASSMNLVVGPKGDGYTF. This chain links TRBV19 with TRBJ1-2, with D unresolved. The V and J ends lost 3 bases and 6 bases respectively, with 26 bases between them. The CDR3 covers 18 residues. Germline lookup yields CDR1 LNHDA and CDR2 SQIVND (reference sequence).

This clonotype was seen ten or more times. V is TRBV7-6 and J is TRBJ2-7, with D perhaps being TRBD1 or TRBD2 (5 bases each). The length of the CDR3 is 15 residues. The V gene lost 0 bases and the J gene lost 3 bases, with 12 bases spanning the gap. Germline V gene data show CDR1 as SGHVS and CDR2 as FNYEAQ. The chain's CDR3 is CASSLAMGPDYEQYF. Here the CDR3 DNA reads TGTGCCAGCAGCTTAGCGATGGGACCGGACTACGAGCAGTACTTC.

This clonotype has ten or more counts. The chain employs TRBV18 and TRBJ2-1; D uncertain. Looked up from germline, CDR1 is KGHSH and CDR2 is LQKENI. The V end lost 4 bases, the J end lost 1 base, and 14 bases lay between the germline ends. The CDR3 sequence is 16 residues long. The CDR3 loop is CASSLLRPASYNEQFF. The CDR3 region has the DNA TGTGCCAGCTCACTCCTGAGACCAGCGTCCTACAATGAGCAGTTCTTC.

This clonotype has ten or more counts. The J gene is TRBJ2-7, the V gene TRBV28, with D maybe TRBD1 (5 bases). With 4 bases removed from V and 4 bases from J, the gap between germline ends came to 11 bases. The CDR3 is 13 amino acids. Per germline, CDR1 MDHEN and CDR2 SYDVKM. The CDR3 is CASSYDDRYEQYF. DNA for the CDR3: TGTGCCAGCAGTTACGACGACAGATACGAGCAGTACTTC.

The sample holds a few counts of this clonotype. The rearrangement joins TRBV10-3 to TRBJ2-1; D is unclear. Germline lookup yields CDR1 ENHRY and CDR2 SYGVKD. V was pared by 2 bases and J by 0 bases, with 8 bases between. This CDR3 has 15 residues. The chain's CDR3 is CAISEESSSYNEQFF. CDR3 DNA sequence: TGTGCCATCAGTGAGGAGAGTAGCTCCTACAATGAGCAGTTCTTC.

This clonotype was detected many times. DNA of the CDR3: TGTGCCAGCCAAGGAGCGGGAGACGGAGAGACCCAGTACTTC. Protein sequence: CASQGAGDGETQYF. The chain uses TRBV28 and TRBJ2-5; 8 bases map to TRBD2. Germline V lookup: CDR1 MDHEN, CDR2 SYDVKM. The CDR3 has 14 amino acids. After removal of 8 bases from V and 4 bases from J, the junction contained 9 bases not matched to a gene.

The gene calls are TRBV7-9 and TRBJ1-3; D gene unclear. CDR1 is SEHNR and CDR2 is FQNEAQ in the germline V gene (reference sequence). With 3 bases removed from V and 3 bases from J, the gap between germline ends came to 9 bases. The CDR3 has 14 residues. Here the CDR3 reads CASSFTDNGNTIYF. CDR3 nucleotides: TGTGCCAGCAGCTTCACAGATAATGGAAACACCATATATTTT. Combining the CDR3 with reference TRBV7-9 and TRBJ1-3 gives the whole variable domain DTGVSQNPRHKITKRGQNVTFRCDPISEHNRLYWYRQTLGQGPEFLTYFQNEAQLEKSRLLSDRFSAERPKGSFSTLEIQRTEQGDSAMYLCASSFTDNGNTIYFGEGSWLTVV.